This T cell receptor beta chain came from a study of T cells in Graves' hyperthyroidism and ophthalmopathy. About the research overall: Peripheral blood was taken when the disease was first diagnosed, before any treatment began.

Regarding the study as a whole: Most clonotypes expanded in thyroid above 0.001 were likewise present in blood. Median prediction lead before ophthalmopathy onset was about 6.3 months with the model.

As concerns this clonotype: Its target is not known.

Investigators excluded patients with uncontrolled infection, other autoimmune disease, pregnancy or lactation. This CDR3 contains 16 residues. CDR1 DFQATT and CDR2 SNEGSKA come from the germline V gene (reference sequence). Trimming pared 4 bases from V and 1 base from J, leaving 20 bases between. RNA transcripts yielded amplified TCR beta CDR3 regions. Carried out on the TCR CDR3, a first-round RT-PCR used the HTBI primer set. TCRdb itself ran the multiplex PCR reads through MiXCR, one entry per CDR3 protein. Found here are hundreds of thousands of distinct CDR3 sequences, approximately 25% of them singletons; the top ten hold about 11%.

The source is a woman in her twenties or thirties with Graves' ophthalmopathy. The chain couples TRBV20-1 to TRBJ2-7, with D tentatively TRBD1 (5 bases). Sequenced: blood. The CDR3 protein is CSAKSYDSHESYEQYF. The CDR3 region has the DNA TGCAGTGCTAAGAGCTATGACAGCCACGAATCCTACGAGCAGTACTTC.